Here is one T cell receptor (beta chain) with its context. Its specificity is unknown. Researchers ran the PCR with 60 Vbeta and 13 Jbeta primers. The table came from immunoSEQ multiplex PCR; TCRdb's copy has only in-frame clones and leaves some out. This table has some 180,000 clones, 77% appearing once. The sample originates from a study of cytomegalovirus exposure and HLA in healthy donors. General study points: Available immune exposure information covered CMV serostatus only. Cytomegalovirus association was listed for 170 or so TCR beta chains. Most sequenced TCRs were rare (though some public TCRs occurred in many donors). Being indistinguishable, some V segments were excluded, TRBV6-2 and TRBV6-3 among them.

Germline V lookup: CDR1 LGHNA, CDR2 YSLEER. This CDR3 is built from 16 residues. Unmatched junction bases numbered 6, after V lost 0 bases and J lost 2 bases. The chain combines TRBV4-3 with TRBJ2-7, with 8 nucleotides matching TRBD1. Sequencing was done on a sample of PBMCs. The TCR sequence derives from a man aged 18 to 35 in good health and CMV-seronegative. CDR3 DNA sequence: TGCGCCAGCAGCCAAGATGTCGACAGGGGAACCTACGAGCAGTACTTC. As protein: CASSQDVDRGTYEQYF.